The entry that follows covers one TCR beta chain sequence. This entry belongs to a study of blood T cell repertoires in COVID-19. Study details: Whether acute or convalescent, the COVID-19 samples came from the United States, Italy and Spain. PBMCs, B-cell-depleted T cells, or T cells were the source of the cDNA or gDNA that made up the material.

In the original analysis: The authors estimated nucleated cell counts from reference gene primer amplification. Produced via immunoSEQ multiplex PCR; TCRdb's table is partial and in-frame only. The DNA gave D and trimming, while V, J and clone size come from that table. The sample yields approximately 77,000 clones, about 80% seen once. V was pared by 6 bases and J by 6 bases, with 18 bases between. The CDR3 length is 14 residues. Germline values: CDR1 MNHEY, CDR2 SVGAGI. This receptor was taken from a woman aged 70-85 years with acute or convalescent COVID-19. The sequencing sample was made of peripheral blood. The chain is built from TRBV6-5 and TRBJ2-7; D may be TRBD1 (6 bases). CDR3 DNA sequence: TGTGCCAGCAGGGCCGGGACACTCCTCGGCGAGCAGTACTTC. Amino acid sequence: CASRAGTLLGEQYF.